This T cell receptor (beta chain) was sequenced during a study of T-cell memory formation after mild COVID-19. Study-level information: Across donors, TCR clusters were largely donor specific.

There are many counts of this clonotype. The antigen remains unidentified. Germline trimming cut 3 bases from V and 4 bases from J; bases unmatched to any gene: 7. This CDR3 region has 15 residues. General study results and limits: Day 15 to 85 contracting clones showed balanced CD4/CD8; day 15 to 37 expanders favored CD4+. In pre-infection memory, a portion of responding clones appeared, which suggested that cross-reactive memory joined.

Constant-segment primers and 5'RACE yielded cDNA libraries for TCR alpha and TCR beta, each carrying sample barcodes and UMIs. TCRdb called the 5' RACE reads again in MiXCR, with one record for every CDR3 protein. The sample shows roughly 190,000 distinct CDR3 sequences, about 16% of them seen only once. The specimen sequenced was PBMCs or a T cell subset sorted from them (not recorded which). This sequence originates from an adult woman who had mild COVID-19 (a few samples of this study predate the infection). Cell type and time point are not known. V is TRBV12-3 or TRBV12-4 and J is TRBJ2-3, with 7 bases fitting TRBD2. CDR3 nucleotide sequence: TGTGCCAGCAGTTTCTCCCTCGGACTAGCAGATACGCAGTATTTT. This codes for CASSFSLGLADTQYF.